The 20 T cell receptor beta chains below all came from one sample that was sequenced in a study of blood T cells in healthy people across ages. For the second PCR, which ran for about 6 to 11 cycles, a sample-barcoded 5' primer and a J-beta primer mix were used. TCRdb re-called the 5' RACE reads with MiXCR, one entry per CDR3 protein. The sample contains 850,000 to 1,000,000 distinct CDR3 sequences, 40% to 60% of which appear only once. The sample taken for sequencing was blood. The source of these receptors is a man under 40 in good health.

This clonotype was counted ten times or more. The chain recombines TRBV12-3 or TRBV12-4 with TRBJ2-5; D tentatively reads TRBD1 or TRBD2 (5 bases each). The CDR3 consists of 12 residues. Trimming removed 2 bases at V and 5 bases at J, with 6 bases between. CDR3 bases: TGTGCCAGCAGTTTATGGGGGGAGACCCAGTACTTC. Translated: CASSLWGETQYF.

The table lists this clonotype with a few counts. CDR3 nucleotide sequence: TGTGCCAGCAGTTTAGGGTTCTATGGCTACACCTTC. This translates into CASSLGFYGYTF. The gene calls are TRBV12-3 or TRBV12-4 and TRBJ1-2; no reliable D call. The CDR3 consists of 12 residues. Trimming took off 1 base at V and 4 bases at J, with 4 bases between the two ends.

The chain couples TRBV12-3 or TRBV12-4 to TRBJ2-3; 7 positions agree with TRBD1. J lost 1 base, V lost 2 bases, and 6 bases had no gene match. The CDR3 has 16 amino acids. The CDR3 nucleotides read TGTGCCAGCAGTTTAAGGACAGGCCCTGGCACAGATACGCAGTATTTT. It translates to CASSLRTGPGTDTQYF.

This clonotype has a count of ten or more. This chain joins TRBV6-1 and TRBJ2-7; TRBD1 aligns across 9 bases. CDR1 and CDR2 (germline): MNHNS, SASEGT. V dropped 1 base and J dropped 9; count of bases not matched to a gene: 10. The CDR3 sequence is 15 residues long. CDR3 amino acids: CASSEGSPGTGWQYF. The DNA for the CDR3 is TGTGCCAGCAGTGAAGGGTCTCCCGGGACAGGGTGGCAGTACTTC.

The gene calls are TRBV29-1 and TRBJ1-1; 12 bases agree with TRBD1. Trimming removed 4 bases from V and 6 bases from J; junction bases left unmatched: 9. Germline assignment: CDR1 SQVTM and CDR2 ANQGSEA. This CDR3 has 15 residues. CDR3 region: CSVVPPRDRGPEAFF. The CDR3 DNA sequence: TGCAGCGTTGTCCCTCCCCGGGACAGGGGGCCTGAAGCTTTCTTT.

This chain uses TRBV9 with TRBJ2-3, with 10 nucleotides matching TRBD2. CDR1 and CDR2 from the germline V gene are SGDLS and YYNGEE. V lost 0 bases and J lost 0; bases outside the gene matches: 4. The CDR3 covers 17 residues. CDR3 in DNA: TGTGCCAGCAGCGTAGTTAGCGGGGGGCGAAGCACAGATACGCAGTATTTT. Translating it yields CASSVVSGGRSTDTQYF.

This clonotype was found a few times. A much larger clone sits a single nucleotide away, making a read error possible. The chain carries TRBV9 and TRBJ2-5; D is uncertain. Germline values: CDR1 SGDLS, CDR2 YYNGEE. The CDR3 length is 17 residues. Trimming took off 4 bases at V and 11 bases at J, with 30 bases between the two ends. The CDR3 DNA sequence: TGTGCCAGCAGCCCCCGCCAGGAACCCTCTGGGAAGAATGAGCAGTACTTC. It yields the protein CASSPRQEPSGKNEQYF.

Here the CDR3 reads CASSLQQGGNYGYTF. The CDR3 nucleotides are TGCGCCAGCAGCCTTCAACAGGGTGGGAACTATGGCTACACCTTC. The rearrangement links TRBV4-1 to TRBJ1-2; the D gene is possibly TRBD1 (6 bases). The CDR3 is 15 residues long. Germline V gene lookup returns CDR1 MGHRA and CDR2 YSYEKL. V was shortened by 4 bases and J by 2 bases, with 14 bases between the two germline ends.

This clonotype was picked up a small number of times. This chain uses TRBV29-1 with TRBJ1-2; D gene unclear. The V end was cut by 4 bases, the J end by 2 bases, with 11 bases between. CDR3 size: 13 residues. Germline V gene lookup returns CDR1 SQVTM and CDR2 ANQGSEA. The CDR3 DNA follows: TGCAGCGTTGCGGCCAGTGAGAACTATGGCTACACCTTC. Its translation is CSVAASENYGYTF.

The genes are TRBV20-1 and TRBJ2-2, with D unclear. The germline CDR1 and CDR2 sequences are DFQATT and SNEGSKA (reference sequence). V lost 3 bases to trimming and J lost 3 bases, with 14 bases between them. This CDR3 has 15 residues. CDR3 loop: CSARSPIRDTGELFF. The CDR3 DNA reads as TGCAGTGCTAGGAGCCCGATCAGAGACACCGGGGAGCTGTTTTTT.

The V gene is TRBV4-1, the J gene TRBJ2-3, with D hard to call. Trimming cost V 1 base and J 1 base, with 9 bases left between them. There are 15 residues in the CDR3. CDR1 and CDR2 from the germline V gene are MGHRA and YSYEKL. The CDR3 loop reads CASSQGQRGTDTQYF. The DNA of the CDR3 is TGCGCCAGCAGCCAAGGCCAACGGGGCACAGATACGCAGTATTTT.

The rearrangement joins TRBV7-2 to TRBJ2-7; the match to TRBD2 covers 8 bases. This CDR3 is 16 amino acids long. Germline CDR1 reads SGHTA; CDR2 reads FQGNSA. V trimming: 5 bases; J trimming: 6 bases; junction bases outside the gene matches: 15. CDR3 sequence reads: CASSQMTVTSVGEQYF. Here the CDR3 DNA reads TGTGCCAGCAGCCAGATGACCGTGACTAGCGTCGGCGAGCAGTACTTC.

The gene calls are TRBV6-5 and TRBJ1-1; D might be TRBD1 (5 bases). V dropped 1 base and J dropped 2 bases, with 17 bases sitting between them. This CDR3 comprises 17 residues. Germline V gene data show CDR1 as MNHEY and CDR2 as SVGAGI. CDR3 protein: CASSYYPSRGDNTEAFF. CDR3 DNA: TGTGCCAGCAGTTACTACCCCTCGAGGGGCGATAACACTGAAGCTTTCTTT.

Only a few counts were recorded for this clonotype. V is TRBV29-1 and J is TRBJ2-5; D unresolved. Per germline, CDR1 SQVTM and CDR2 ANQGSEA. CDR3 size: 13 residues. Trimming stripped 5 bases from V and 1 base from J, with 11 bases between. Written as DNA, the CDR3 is TGCAGCGTTCTCCCCTGGGCCCAAGAGACCCAGTACTTC. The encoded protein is CSVLPWAQETQYF.

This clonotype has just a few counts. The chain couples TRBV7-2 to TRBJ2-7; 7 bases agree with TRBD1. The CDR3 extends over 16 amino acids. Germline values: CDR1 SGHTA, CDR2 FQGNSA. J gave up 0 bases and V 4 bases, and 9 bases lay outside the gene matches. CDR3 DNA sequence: TGTGCCAGCAGCTCCAACGCCCGGGACAGCTCCTACGAGCAGTACTTC. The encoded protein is CASSSNARDSSYEQYF.

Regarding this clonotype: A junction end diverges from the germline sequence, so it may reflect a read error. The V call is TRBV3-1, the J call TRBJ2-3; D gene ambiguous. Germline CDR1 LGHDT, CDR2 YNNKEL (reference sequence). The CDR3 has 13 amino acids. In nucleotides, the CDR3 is TGTGCCAACAGCCAAGATGTCCCAGATACGCAGTATTTT. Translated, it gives CANSQDVPDTQYF.

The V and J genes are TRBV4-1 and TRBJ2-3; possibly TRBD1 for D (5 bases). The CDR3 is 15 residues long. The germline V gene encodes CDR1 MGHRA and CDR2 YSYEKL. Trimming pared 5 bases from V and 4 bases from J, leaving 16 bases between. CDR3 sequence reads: CASSARLPGSDTQYF. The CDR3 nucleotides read TGCGCCAGCAGCGCAAGGCTCCCAGGGTCAGATACGCAGTATTTT.

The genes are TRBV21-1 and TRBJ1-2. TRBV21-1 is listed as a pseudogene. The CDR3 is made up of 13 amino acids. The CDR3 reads CASSRTQNYGYTF. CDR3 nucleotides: TGTGCCAGCAGTAGAACACAAAACTATGGCTACACCTTC.

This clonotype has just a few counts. The CDR3 bases are TGTGCCATCAGGCCGGGACAGGGAGCCTCAGATACGCAGTATTTT. This encodes CAIRPGQGASDTQYF. The chain carries TRBV10-3 and TRBJ2-3, with 9 nucleotides matching TRBD1. CDR1 is ENHRY, CDR2 SYGVKD, per germline. The CDR3 totals 15 residues. V gave up 6 bases and J gave up 4 bases; unmatched junction bases: 8.

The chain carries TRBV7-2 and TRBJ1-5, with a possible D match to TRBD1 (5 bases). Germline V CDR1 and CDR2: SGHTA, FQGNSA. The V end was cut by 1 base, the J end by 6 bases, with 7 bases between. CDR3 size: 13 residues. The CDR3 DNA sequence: TGTGCCAGCAGCTTAGTTGGGGCTCAGCCCCAGCATTTT. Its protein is CASSLVGAQPQHF.